This T cell receptor beta chain was recorded in a study of T cells in Graves' hyperthyroidism and ophthalmopathy. Germline CDR1 SGHDT, CDR2 YYEEEE. The CDR3 length is 13 residues. V lost 4 bases and J lost 4, with 11 bases in between. RNA transcripts provided the source from which TCR beta CDR3 regions were amplified. The TCR CDR3 was amplified in a first-round RT-PCR using the HTBI primer set. MiXCR was run by TCRdb on the multiplex PCR reads, yielding one entry per CDR3 protein. Here the sample spans about 59,000 distinct CDR3 sequences, roughly 50% being singletons. This clonotype occurred many times.

Sequencing was carried out using blood. The chain has TRBV5-6 and TRBJ2-5; weak D call: TRBD1 (5 bases). This sequence was found in a woman aged 60-75 years with Graves' ophthalmopathy. Here the CDR3 reads CASSSQGLETQYF. The CDR3, as DNA: TGTGCCAGCAGCAGCCAGGGTCTAGAGACCCAGTACTTC.